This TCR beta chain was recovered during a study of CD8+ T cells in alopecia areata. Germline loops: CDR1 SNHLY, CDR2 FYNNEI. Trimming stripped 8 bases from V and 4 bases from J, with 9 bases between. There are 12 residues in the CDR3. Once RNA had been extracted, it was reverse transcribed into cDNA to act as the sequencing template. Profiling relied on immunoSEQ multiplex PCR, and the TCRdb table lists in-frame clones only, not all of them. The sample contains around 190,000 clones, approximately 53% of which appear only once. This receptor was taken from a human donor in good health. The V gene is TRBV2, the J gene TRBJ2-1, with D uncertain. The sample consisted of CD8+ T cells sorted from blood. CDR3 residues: CASWERYNEQFF. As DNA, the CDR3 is TGTGCCAGCTGGGAACGGTACAATGAGCAGTTCTTC.